The 14 T cell receptor beta chains listed next were all sequenced from one sample in a study of beta chain features in type 1 diabetes. Reverse transcribing all isolated RNA meant expressed TCRB transcripts were sequenced. Only in-frame clones appear in the TCRdb table, and some are missing; sequencing was by immunoSEQ multiplex PCR. This table holds 130,000 to 150,000 clones, less than 9% found once. Material: central memory CD4+ T cells from blood. All receptors come from a young woman in good health.

This clone has ten or more counts. Other DNA sequences in this sample translate to the same CDR3. This chain links TRBV18 with TRBJ2-7; TRBD1 is a possible D gene (7 bases). The CDR3 is made up of 12 amino acids. In germline, CDR1 is KGHSH, CDR2 LQKENI. V was cut by 6 bases and J by 3 bases, with 9 bases left in between. CDR3 loop: CASSRDSYEQYF. Here the CDR3 DNA reads TGTGCCAGCTCGCGGGACAGCTACGAGCAGTACTTC.

This clone was seen repeatedly, ten times or more. The chain uses TRBV5-4 and TRBJ2-3, with D possibly matching TRBD1 (5 bases). V was cut by 5 bases and J by 0 bases, with 10 bases left in between. This CDR3 has 14 amino acids. Per the germline V gene, CDR1 is SGHNT and CDR2 is YYREEE (reference sequence). The CDR3 protein is CASRNQGSTDTQYF. The CDR3 coding sequence is TGTGCCAGCAGAAATCAGGGCAGCACAGATACGCAGTATTTT.

The V gene is TRBV6-5, the J gene TRBJ1-4; a possible D gene is TRBD1 (5 bases). The CDR3 contains 13 residues. CDR1 is MNHEY and CDR2 is SVGAGI in the germline V gene. V was pared by 2 bases and J by 12 bases, with 13 bases between. The CDR3 DNA reads TGTGCCAGCAGTTACCAGGGTGGTTTGGAACTGTTTTTT. Translation gives CASSYQGGLELFF.

This clone was observed a few times. This chain connects TRBV19 to TRBJ2-3; D is perhaps TRBD2 (5 bases). Germline-derived CDR1 and CDR2 are LNHDA and SQIVND (reference sequence). Trimming removed 3 bases from V and 3 bases from J, with 19 bases in between. The CDR3 totals 17 residues. CDR3 sequence reads: CASSMRSSYEGTDTQYF. For the CDR3, the DNA is TGTGCCAGTAGTATGAGATCCAGCTACGAGGGTACAGATACGCAGTATTTT.

This clone has more than one count but fewer than ten. The chain employs TRBV29-1 and TRBJ2-1, with 8 bases identical to TRBD2. Germline values: CDR1 SQVTM, CDR2 ANQGSEA. This CDR3 is 20 amino acids long. V shed 7 bases and J 0 bases; nucleotides not matched to a gene: 23. The CDR3 DNA reads TGCAGCGCTATTGCAGCGTTAGGCCCTACTAGCGGTAGCTCCTACAATGAGCAGTTCTTC. As protein: CSAIAALGPTSGSSYNEQFF.

The chain uses TRBV6-6 and TRBJ2-7, with 11 bases matching TRBD1. Losses at the gene ends were 7 bases for V and 4 bases for J; bases not matched to a gene: 9. CDR3 size: 15 residues. Germline V gene lookup returns CDR1 MNHNY and CDR2 SVGAGI (reference sequence). CDR3 DNA: TGTGCCAGCAATCTAAGGACAGGGGGCAAGTACGAGCAGTACTTC. This gives the protein CASNLRTGGKYEQYF.

The chain has TRBV19 and TRBJ2-2, with D tentatively TRBD2 (7 bases). Trimming left V 3 bases short and J 4 bases short, with 12 bases between. This CDR3 has 15 residues. The germline V gene has CDR1 LNHDA and CDR2 SQIVND (reference sequence). The CDR3 region has the DNA TGTGCCAGTAGTATCCGGGGGGCCGGCACCGGGGAGCTGTTTTTT. Amino acids: CASSIRGAGTGELFF.

This rearrangement joins TRBV18 to TRBJ1-4; D is unresolved. The V end lost 3 bases, the J end lost 3 bases, and 5 bases lay between the germline ends. CDR1 is KGHSH and CDR2 is LQKENI in the germline V gene. The CDR3 spans 13 residues. This chain's CDR3 is CASSPGANEKLFF. The CDR3 coding sequence is TGTGCCAGCTCACCCGGGGCTAATGAAAAACTGTTTTTT. The full variable domain, with the rest looked up from reference TRBV18 and TRBJ1-4, is NAGVMQNPRHLVRRRGQEARLRCSPMKGHSHVYWYRQLPEEGLKFMVYLQKENIIDESGMPKERFSAEFPKEGPSILRIQQVVRGDSAAYFCASSPGANEKLFFGSGTQLSVL.

In this sample, this clone turned up a few times. The gene calls are TRBV30 and TRBJ1-5; TRBD1 agrees at 7 bases. This CDR3 region has 13 residues. The V and J ends lost 3 bases and 7 bases, in that order; junction bases with no gene match: 6. Germline V gene sequence: CDR1 GTSNPN, CDR2 SVGIG (reference sequence). CDR3 DNA: TGTGCCTGGAGGGAGGGGGCACGACAGCCCCAGCATTTT. This sequence encodes CAWREGARQPQHF.

This chain joins TRBV28 and TRBJ1-5; 7 positions agree with TRBD1. The germline V gene encodes CDR1 MDHEN and CDR2 SYDVKM. V was pared by 10 bases and J by 3 bases, with 6 bases of the junction left unmatched. The CDR3 covers 13 residues. The CDR3 protein is CATRDSHNQPQHF. CDR3 sequence (DNA): TGTGCCACGAGGGACAGCCACAATCAGCCCCAGCATTTT.

This clone is medium-sized in the sample. J is TRBJ2-7 and V is TRBV4-3, with a weak D call TRBD1 (5 bases). This CDR3 is built from 15 residues. The V gene's germline CDR1 is LGHNA and CDR2 YSLEER. Trimming took off 1 base at V and 2 bases at J, with 12 bases between the two ends. CDR3 region: CASSQGTRDPYEQYF. The CDR3 region has the DNA TGCGCCAGCAGCCAAGGGACACGAGATCCCTACGAGCAGTACTTC.

CDR3 coding DNA: TGTGCCTGGAGTGTTGGGCCCAACCAAGAGACCCAGTACTTC. Amino acids: CAWSVGPNQETQYF. The rearrangement joins TRBV30 to TRBJ2-5, with unresolved D. The length of the CDR3 is 14 residues. Trimming left V 0 bases short and J 0 bases short, with 8 bases between. Germline assignment: CDR1 GTSNPN and CDR2 SVGIG (reference sequence).

The V call is TRBV7-2, the J call TRBJ2-7; TRBD1 might be the D (6 bases). This CDR3 comprises 14 residues. Trimming removed 5 bases at V and 5 bases at J, with 16 bases between. Looked up from germline, CDR1 is SGHTA and CDR2 is FQGNSA. CDR3 nucleotide sequence: TGTGCCAGCAGCGTAAGGACAGATTGGGACGAGCAGTACTTC. Amino acids: CASSVRTDWDEQYF.

The sample holds many counts of this clone. The chain uses TRBV7-8 and TRBJ2-5, with TRBD2 identical over 7 bases. The CDR3 extends over 14 amino acids. Germline-derived CDR1 and CDR2 are SGHVS and FQNEAQ. V lost 8 bases and J lost 9; bases outside the gene matches: 15. The CDR3: CASQGGPSSRAQYF. CDR3 sequence (DNA): TGTGCCAGCCAGGGAGGGCCCTCTTCTAGGGCCCAGTACTTC.